This is a list of T cell receptor beta chains from one sample in a study of blood T cells in healthy people across ages. TCRdb analysed the 5' RACE reads with MiXCR anew, one entry per CDR3 protein. Among over 500,000 distinct CDR3 sequences listed, more than 45% were seen once. Sequenced material: blood. Every receptor here comes from an elderly woman in good health. The CDR3 runs from the conserved cysteine through the conserved F or W. A D gene is named only where the DNA matches it firmly. Some rows have no size entry. The others give once, few or many, or a class for an expanded clone.

cdr3_aa	cdr3_nt	v_call	j_call	clone_size	d_call
CSAPDGTGTYEQYF	TGCAGTGCCCCAGACGGGACAGGGACTTACGAGCAGTACTTC	TRBV20-1	TRBJ2-7	NA	TRBD1
CASSRRRTGMGTDTQYF	TGTGCCAGCAGCCGACGGCGAACAGGAATGGGCACAGATACGCAGTATTTT	TRBV27	TRBJ2-3	many	NA
CSASPGTQNQPQHF	TGCAGTGCTAGCCCCGGGACACAGAATCAGCCCCAGCATTTT	TRBV20-1	TRBJ1-5	NA	NA
CASGDRAFSYEQYF	TGCGCCAGCGGCGACAGGGCCTTTTCCTACGAGCAGTACTTC	TRBV5-1	TRBJ2-7	once	TRBD1
CASSLGLAGFEQFF	TGCGCCAGCAGCTTGGGACTAGCGGGGTTTGAGCAGTTCTTC	TRBV5-1	TRBJ2-1	few	TRBD2
CVSSYGLAGGSTDTQYF	TGTGTCAGCAGTTACGGACTAGCGGGGGGCAGCACAGATACGCAGTATTTT	TRBV6-6	TRBJ2-3	NA	TRBD2
CASSPKTYGYEQYF	TGTGCCAGCAGTCCAAAAACCTACGGCTACGAGCAGTACTTC	TRBV27	TRBJ2-7	NA	NA
CASMLDLSYEQYF	TGTGCCAGCATGTTAGACTTGTCCTACGAGCAGTACTTC	TRBV6-2/TRBV6-3	TRBJ2-7	NA	NA
CASGWAGTDTQYF	TGTGCTAGTGGTTGGGCGGGCACAGATACGCAGTATTTT	TRBV12-5	TRBJ2-3	NA	NA
CATLRSVSELFF	TGTGCCACCCTGAGGAGCGTCTCGGAGCTGTTTTTT	TRBV28	TRBJ2-2	few	NA
CASSPGAINQPQHF	TGCGCCAGCAGCCCAGGCGCGATCAATCAGCCCCAGCATTTT	TRBV5-1	TRBJ1-5	many	NA
CASSQMGPYGYTF	TGTGCCAGCAGCCAAATGGGACCGTATGGCTACACCTTC	TRBV3-1	TRBJ1-2	NA	NA
CASSLSRYEQYF	TGTGCCAGCAGTTTAAGTCGTTACGAGCAGTACTTC	TRBV12-3/TRBV12-4	TRBJ2-7	many	NA
CASSLGRGLDTQYF	TGTGCCAGCAGTTTGGGGCGGGGACTTGATACGCAGTATTTT	TRBV12-3/TRBV12-4	TRBJ2-3	few	NA
CASSPRERVGLYEQYF	TGTGCCAGCAGCCCACGGGAAAGGGTTGGTCTCTACGAGCAGTACTTC	TRBV11-2	TRBJ2-7	NA	NA
CASSGASGDQNEQFF	TGTGCCAGCAGTGGGGCTAGCGGGGACCAAAATGAGCAGTTCTTC	TRBV6-6	TRBJ2-1	many	TRBD2
CSAYVSRYEQYF	TGCAGCGCCTATGTGAGTCGGTACGAGCAGTACTTC	TRBV29-1	TRBJ2-7	many	NA
CTSSFGLAVEGSYEQYF	TGTACCAGCAGTTTTGGGCTAGCAGTCGAGGGCTCCTACGAGCAGTACTTC	TRBV28	TRBJ2-7	NA	NA
CASSLHSGSGYEQYF	TGTGCCAGCAGCCTCCATAGCGGGAGTGGATACGAGCAGTACTTC	TRBV7-8	TRBJ2-7	NA	TRBD2
CAARETGGDPIQHF	TGTGCCGCCCGGGAGACAGGGGGGGACCCCATCCAGCATTTT	TRBV10-3	TRBJ1-5	NA	TRBD1
CASSETSGRYTGELFF	TGCGCCAGCAGCGAAACTAGCGGGAGGTACACCGGGGAGCTGTTTTTT	TRBV5-1	TRBJ2-2	NA	TRBD2
CASSLQDRGFDEQYF	TGCGCCAGCAGCCTCCAGGACAGGGGTTTCGACGAGCAGTACTTC	TRBV5-1	TRBJ2-7	many	TRBD1
CASAPQGFVQYF	TGTGCCAGCGCCCCTCAAGGTTTTGTGCAGTACTTC	TRBV28	TRBJ2-7	many	NA
CASSQWGLAGGNEQFF	TGTGCCAGCAGCCAGTGGGGACTAGCGGGAGGCAATGAGCAGTTCTTC	TRBV11-2	TRBJ2-1	once	TRBD2
CSAGLDRNEQFF	TGCAGCGCGGGACTAGACCGCAATGAGCAGTTCTTC	TRBV29-1	TRBJ2-1	NA	TRBD2
CASSARVTTDTQYF	TGTGCCAGCAGTGCCAGGGTGACCACAGATACGCAGTATTTT	TRBV2	TRBJ2-3	NA	NA
CASSQGSGGRKQFF	TGTGCCAGCAGCCAAGGGTCGGGCGGGAGGAAGCAGTTCTTC	TRBV14	TRBJ2-1	NA	TRBD2
CSARVSKREGPNEQFF	TGCAGTGCTAGAGTTTCAAAGCGGGAGGGCCCAAATGAGCAGTTCTTC	TRBV20-1	TRBJ2-1	many	TRBD2
CSARDPFTEREQYF	TGCAGTGCTAGAGATCCCTTTACAGAGCGCGAGCAGTACTTC	TRBV20-1	TRBJ2-7	NA	NA
CASSYREGVADTQYF	TGTGCCAGCAGTTACAGGGAGGGTGTAGCAGATACGCAGTATTTT	TRBV6-5	TRBJ2-3	once	TRBD2
CASSLGGAFSEQFF	TGTGCCAGTAGTTTGGGGGGGGCCTTCTCTGAGCAGTTCTTC	TRBV19	TRBJ2-1	NA	NA
CASSQIDRAAGELFF	TGCGCCAGCAGCCAAATAGACAGGGCGGCCGGGGAGCTGTTTTTT	TRBV4-3	TRBJ2-2	NA	TRBD1
CASSVVPWANTGELFF	TGTGCCAGCAGCGTAGTTCCCTGGGCGAACACCGGGGAGCTGTTTTTT	TRBV9	TRBJ2-2	few	NA
CASTSRGLVYGYTF	TGTGCCAGCACATCCAGGGGGCTGGTCTATGGCTACACCTTC	TRBV12-3/TRBV12-4	TRBJ1-2	few	TRBD1
CASSVQEAYEQYF	TGCGCCAGCAGCGTACAGGAGGCCTACGAGCAGTACTTC	TRBV5-1	TRBJ2-7	NA	NA
CSASAGGYQETQYF	TGCAGTGCTAGTGCCGGGGGGTACCAAGAGACCCAGTACTTC	TRBV20-1	TRBJ2-5	NA	TRBD2
CASSLLGVIRETQYF	TGTGCCAGCAGCTTACTTGGGGTAATCCGGGAGACCCAGTACTTC	TRBV7-2	TRBJ2-5	many	NA
CAISESGVGSPLHF	TGTGCCATCAGTGAGTCGGGGGTTGGGTCACCCCTCCACTTT	TRBV10-3	TRBJ1-6	many	NA
CASSYLSSEQFF	TGTGCCAGCAGCTACCTGAGTAGTGAGCAGTTCTTC	TRBV9	TRBJ2-1	once	NA
CASSYYLGDSHLSGANVLTF	TGTGCCAGCAGTTACTACCTGGGGGACTCCCATCTCTCTGGGGCCAACGTCCTGACTTTC	TRBV6-2/TRBV6-3	TRBJ2-6	NA	NA
CASSPGMGKNIQYF	TGCGCCAGCAGCCCTGGGATGGGGAAAAACATTCAGTACTTC	TRBV5-1	TRBJ2-4	few	NA
CASSQGRSMGSSNQPQHF	TGTGCCAGCAGCCAAGGTCGCTCGATGGGGAGTAGCAATCAGCCCCAGCATTTT	TRBV14	TRBJ1-5	NA	NA
CASSPEVWGSETQYF	TGTGCCAGCAGCCCCGAAGTGTGGGGGTCGGAGACCCAGTACTTC	TRBV12-3/TRBV12-4	TRBJ2-5	NA	NA
CAITPRTGPNYGYTF	TGTGCTATCACACCCCGGACAGGGCCTAACTATGGCTACACCTTC	TRBV10-3	TRBJ1-2	many	TRBD1
CASSLVGQVNEQFF	TGTGCCAGCAGCTTAGTCGGTCAAGTGAATGAGCAGTTCTTC	TRBV11-3	TRBJ2-1	few	NA
CASSPLPLRGPPLHF	TGTGCCAGCAGTCCCCTCCCTCTCAGAGGCCCACCCCTCCACTTT	TRBV27	TRBJ1-6	NA	NA
CSASSIYNSPLHF	TGCAGTGCTAGTTCCATTTATAATTCACCCCTCCACTTT	TRBV20-1	TRBJ1-6	many	NA
CSASGTSYGYTF	TGCAGTGCTTCCGGGACGAGCTATGGCTACACCTTC	TRBV20-1	TRBJ1-2	NA	NA